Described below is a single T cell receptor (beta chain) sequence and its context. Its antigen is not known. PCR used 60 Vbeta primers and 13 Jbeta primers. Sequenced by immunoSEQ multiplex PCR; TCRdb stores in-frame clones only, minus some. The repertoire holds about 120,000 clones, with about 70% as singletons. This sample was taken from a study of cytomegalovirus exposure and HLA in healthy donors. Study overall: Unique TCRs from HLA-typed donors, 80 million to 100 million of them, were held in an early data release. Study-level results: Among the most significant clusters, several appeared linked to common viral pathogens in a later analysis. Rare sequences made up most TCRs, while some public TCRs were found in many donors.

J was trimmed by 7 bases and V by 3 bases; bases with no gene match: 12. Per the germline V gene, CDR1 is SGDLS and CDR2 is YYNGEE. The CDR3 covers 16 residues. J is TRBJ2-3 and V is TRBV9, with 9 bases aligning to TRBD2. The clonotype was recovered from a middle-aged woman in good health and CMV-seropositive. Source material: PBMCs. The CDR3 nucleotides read TGTGCCAGCAGCGAGGTTTTGCGGGGGGGCCGGAATACGCAGTATTTT. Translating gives CASSEVLRGGRNTQYF.